This T cell receptor beta chain was sequenced for a study of blood T cell repertoires in COVID-19. With V trimmed by 6 bases and J by 4 bases, 9 bases remained unmatched. The CDR3 is 14 residues long. Germline CDR1 and CDR2: SQVTM and ANQGSEA. Profiled with immunoSEQ multiplex PCR; TCRdb holds only in-frame clones, not every one. The table lists about 87,000 clones, around 86% of them singletons, with roughly 25% in the top ten. The source material was peripheral blood. The sequence came from a human donor in a cohort sampled during active COVID-19. The V and J genes are TRBV29-1 and TRBJ2-7; 10 nucleotides match TRBD1. CDR3 DNA: TGCAGCGTCGTTACCGGGACAGGGGTTTACGAGCAGTACTTC. It specifies CSVVTGTGVYEQYF.